These T cell receptor beta chains were read from a single sample in a study of cytomegalovirus exposure and HLA in healthy donors. Sequencing used immunoSEQ multiplex PCR; TCRdb keeps in-frame clones, though not all of them. The repertoire holds some 100,000 clones, with about four fifths as singletons. Material for sequencing was PBMCs. These TCRs come from a female donor in good health and CMV-seropositive. Both conserved end residues are part of each CDR3. A D gene is named only where the DNA matches it firmly. Some rows have no size entry. The others give once, few or many, or a class for an expanded clone.

v_gene: TRBV12-5; abundance: NA; d_gene: NA; j_gene: TRBJ1-2; CDR3nt: TGTGCTAGTGGGACCGACAGGAACTATGGCTACACCTTC; CDR3aa: CASGTDRNYGYTF
v_gene: TRBV5-6; abundance: NA; d_gene: NA; j_gene: TRBJ1-1; CDR3nt: TGTGCCAGCAGCCTCCAGGGGTCGGGCACTGAAGCTTTCTTT; CDR3aa: CASSLQGSGTEAFF
v_gene: TRBV7-2; abundance: NA; d_gene: TRBD2; j_gene: TRBJ2-3; CDR3nt: TGTGCCAGCAGCGGGAGGGTAGGCACAGATACGCAGTATTTT; CDR3aa: CASSGRVGTDTQYF
v_gene: TRBV11-2; abundance: NA; d_gene: TRBD1; j_gene: TRBJ2-2; CDR3nt: TGTGCCAGCAGCTTGGGACAGGTCGGGGCCGGGGAGCTGTTTTTT; CDR3aa: CASSLGQVGAGELFF
v_gene: TRBV7-2; abundance: NA; d_gene: NA; j_gene: TRBJ2-5; CDR3nt: TGTGCCAGCAGCCCAAGCAGAGGCCAAGAGACCCAGTACTTC; CDR3aa: CASSPSRGQETQYF
v_gene: TRBV6-1; abundance: NA; d_gene: NA; j_gene: TRBJ2-1; CDR3nt: TGTGCCAGCAGTCTCAGGCTCAATGAGCAGTTCTTC; CDR3aa: CASSLRLNEQFF
v_gene: TRBV18; abundance: NA; d_gene: TRBD1; j_gene: TRBJ1-2; CDR3nt: TGTGCCAGCTCACCACTAGGGGGCGAAGACTATGGCTACACCTTC; CDR3aa: CASSPLGGEDYGYTF
v_gene: TRBV27; abundance: NA; d_gene: NA; j_gene: TRBJ1-5; CDR3nt: TGTGCCAGCAGTTTAGGAACAGGGCGAGGCAATCAGCCCCAGCATTTT; CDR3aa: CASSLGTGRGNQPQHF
v_gene: TRBV6-1; abundance: NA; d_gene: NA; j_gene: TRBJ1-1; CDR3nt: TGTGCCAGCAGTGAATTTGGAGAGAACACTGAAGCTTTCTTT; CDR3aa: CASSEFGENTEAFF
v_gene: TRBV10-2; abundance: NA; d_gene: NA; j_gene: TRBJ2-7; CDR3nt: TGCGCCAGCAGTGCCTCGCTAGCGACGTACGAGCAGTACTTC; CDR3aa: CASSASLATYEQYF
v_gene: TRBV10-1; abundance: NA; d_gene: NA; j_gene: TRBJ2-2; CDR3nt: TGCGCCAGCAGCAATCGGCCAGGAGGCACCGGGGAGCTGTTTTTT; CDR3aa: CASSNRPGGTGELFF
v_gene: TRBV7-2; abundance: NA; d_gene: NA; j_gene: TRBJ2-7; CDR3nt: TGTGCCAGCAGCTTAGGGACTACCTACGAGCAGTACTTC; CDR3aa: CASSLGTTYEQYF
v_gene: TRBV30; abundance: NA; d_gene: NA; j_gene: TRBJ2-7; CDR3nt: TGTGCCTACTCATCGGGGATGGTTTTCTACGAGCAGTACTTC; CDR3aa: CAYSSGMVFYEQYF
v_gene: TRBV9; abundance: once; d_gene: NA; j_gene: TRBJ2-5; CDR3nt: TGTGCCAGCAGCTCACACAGGTCCCAAGAGACCCAGTACTTC; CDR3aa: CASSSHRSQETQYF
v_gene: TRBV7-2; abundance: once; d_gene: TRBD2; j_gene: TRBJ2-2; CDR3nt: TGTGCCAGCAGCTTAATTAGGTCAGGACTAGCAAGGACCGGGGAGCTGTTTTTT; CDR3aa: CASSLIRSGLARTGELFF
v_gene: TRBV11-2; abundance: once; d_gene: TRBD1; j_gene: TRBJ1-5; CDR3nt: TGTGCCAGCAGCTTACGGACAGGGCATCAGCCCCAGCATTTT; CDR3aa: CASSLRTGHQPQHF
v_gene: TRBV5-5; abundance: NA; d_gene: TRBD2; j_gene: TRBJ2-5; CDR3nt: TGTGCCAGCAGCCCAATCAAGACTAGCGGCCAAGAGACCCAGTACTTC; CDR3aa: CASSPIKTSGQETQYF
v_gene: TRBV9; abundance: NA; d_gene: NA; j_gene: TRBJ2-1; CDR3nt: TGTGCCAGCAGCGTAGATCTGGGAGTACGGTCGGATGAGCAGTTCTTC; CDR3aa: CASSVDLGVRSDEQFF
v_gene: TRBV7-2; abundance: NA; d_gene: NA; j_gene: TRBJ1-1; CDR3nt: TGTGCCAGCAGCTTAGGGGCTGGGGCGAAGACTGAAGCTTTCTTT; CDR3aa: CASSLGAGAKTEAFF
v_gene: TRBV7-9; abundance: NA; d_gene: TRBD1; j_gene: TRBJ1-1; CDR3nt: TGTTCCAGCAGCTTAGGATGGGACCCGGGACAGGGGAACCACACTGAAGCTTTCTTT; CDR3aa: CSSSLGWDPGQGNHTEAFF
v_gene: TRBV25-1; abundance: NA; d_gene: NA; j_gene: TRBJ2-3; CDR3nt: TGTGCCAGCAGTGAGGCAGGAGCTAGCTGGGGCACAGATACGCAGTATTTT; CDR3aa: CASSEAGASWGTDTQYF
v_gene: TRBV7-6; abundance: once; d_gene: TRBD2; j_gene: TRBJ2-7; CDR3nt: TGTGCCAGCAGCCGTTACCCTAGCGGGGGGCCTACCTACGAGCAGTACTTC; CDR3aa: CASSRYPSGGPTYEQYF
v_gene: TRBV19; abundance: few; d_gene: NA; j_gene: TRBJ1-2; CDR3nt: TGTGCCAGTAGTATATCCTCCCCGCTGGACAGTCGGGGCTACACCTTC; CDR3aa: CASSISSPLDSRGYTF
v_gene: TRBV7-9; abundance: NA; d_gene: NA; j_gene: TRBJ2-1; CDR3nt: TGTGCCAGCAGCTCCCCGGGACTCCTCTACAATGAGCAGTTCTTC; CDR3aa: CASSSPGLLYNEQFF